This passage covers 17 T cell receptor beta chains from one sample sequenced in a study of T cell responses to AZD1222 COVID-19 vaccine. Only in-frame clones appear in the TCRdb table, and some are missing; sequencing was by immunoSEQ multiplex PCR. The sample includes 95,000 to 100,000 clones, about 89% of them seen just once. The sample in question was peripheral blood, obtained 28 days after the second AZD1222 dose. These receptors all stem from an adult who received the AZD1222 COVID-19 vaccine.

In its sample, this clone was seen once. This chain connects TRBV2 to TRBJ1-2; 7 nucleotides match TRBD1. Germline V lookup: CDR1 SNHLY, CDR2 FYNNEI. Trimming cost V 8 bases and J 2 bases; bases outside gene matches: 11. The CDR3 totals 15 residues. The CDR3 DNA reads TGTGCCAGCGGCGGGGGACAGACAGAGAACTATGGCTACACCTTC. Translation: CASGGGQTENYGYTF.

The gene calls are TRBV28 and TRBJ1-2; no firm D call. The CDR3 covers 11 residues. The germline V gene encodes CDR1 MDHEN and CDR2 SYDVKM. Between the trimmed V and J ends, which lost 1 base and 7 bases, there was a span of 4 bases. The CDR3 region is CASSLSSGYTF. The CDR3 nucleotides are TGTGCCAGCAGTTTATCATCTGGCTACACCTTC.

In DNA, the CDR3 is TGCGCCAGCAGCTTGGAAGTCGAGCAGTACTTC. Protein: CASSLEVEQYF. The rearrangement uses TRBV5-1 and TRBJ2-7; D is unclear. Germline V lookup: CDR1 SGHRS, CDR2 YFSETQ. Deletions cut 0 bases from V and 6 bases from J, with 4 bases between. CDR3 length: 11 residues.

The V and J genes are TRBV28 and TRBJ1-2, with D maybe TRBD1 (5 bases). From germline, CDR1 is MDHEN and CDR2 SYDVKM. The CDR3 contains 15 residues. Deletions cut 2 bases from V and 4 bases from J, with 14 bases between. DNA for the CDR3: TGTGCCAGCAGTTTAATGGGTCAGCAGGGCTATGGCTACACCTTC. This gives the protein CASSLMGQQGYGYTF.

The gene calls are TRBV7-9 and TRBJ1-3, with TRBD1 matching over 8 bases. V was pared by 5 bases and J by 0 bases, with 6 bases of the junction left unmatched. The CDR3 covers 16 residues. Germline-derived CDR1 and CDR2 are SEHNR and FQNEAQ (reference sequence). The CDR3 spells CASSPGQGVSGNTIYF. In nucleotides, the CDR3 is TGTGCCAGCAGCCCCGGACAGGGCGTCTCTGGAAACACCATATATTTT.

This rearrangement joins TRBV19 to TRBJ1-6, with D uncertain. Per the germline V gene, CDR1 is LNHDA and CDR2 is SQIVND (reference sequence). Trimming pared 7 bases from V and 8 bases from J, leaving 21 bases between. The CDR3 sequence is 16 residues long. This CDR3 is CASTISLGVVHSPLHF. CDR3 DNA sequence: TGTGCCAGTACCATCTCGCTTGGGGTCGTTCATTCACCCCTCCACTTT.

The chain is built from TRBV19 and TRBJ2-1; TRBD1 or TRBD2 may be the D gene (6 bases each). V lost 7 bases to trimming and J lost 0 bases, with 10 bases between them. Germline CDR1 LNHDA, CDR2 SQIVND (reference sequence). The CDR3 totals 14 residues. The CDR3 DNA is TGTGCCAGTAAACGGGGGCACTCCTACAATGAGCAGTTCTTC. Its translation: CASKRGHSYNEQFF.

This rearrangement joins TRBV7-2 to TRBJ2-4; 13 bases map to TRBD2. Germline assignment: CDR1 SGHTA and CDR2 FQGNSA. Unmatched junction bases numbered 3, after V lost 3 bases and J lost 1 base. The CDR3 spans 17 residues. The CDR3 DNA reads TGTGCCAGCAGCTTCACTAGCGGGAGGGTGGCCAAAAACATTCAGTACTTC. Translation: CASSFTSGRVAKNIQYF.

V is TRBV19 and J is TRBJ1-3; D not certain. V was trimmed by 6 bases and J by 1 base, leaving 7 bases between them. Looked up from germline, CDR1 is LNHDA and CDR2 is SQIVND (reference sequence). The CDR3 has 13 residues. CDR3 nucleotides: TGTGCCAGTAGCTCCAGGTCTGGAAACACCATATATTTT. It is translated as CASSSRSGNTIYF.

V usage is TRBV30 and J usage is TRBJ1-1, with TRBD1 as a possible D gene (5 bases). The CDR3 loop spans 14 amino acids. V lost 0 bases and J 1 base, leaving 9 bases between the germline ends. Germline assignment: CDR1 GTSNPN and CDR2 SVGIG (reference sequence). The CDR3 DNA is TGTGCCTGGAGTGTGACAGCTCGGAACACTGAAGCTTTCTTT. Encoded protein: CAWSVTARNTEAFF. Combining the CDR3 with reference TRBV30 and TRBJ1-1 gives the whole variable domain SQTIHQWPATLVQPVGSPLSLECTVEGTSNPNLYWYRQAAGRGLQLLFYSVGIGQISSEVPQNLSASRPQDRQFILSSKKLLLSDSGFYLCAWSVTARNTEAFFGQGTRLTVV.

The J gene is TRBJ1-1, the V gene TRBV19; 7 bases align to TRBD1. Germline assignment: CDR1 LNHDA and CDR2 SQIVND (reference sequence). This CDR3 is built from 18 residues. V was clipped by 5 bases and J by 0 bases; unmatched bases: 15. The CDR3: CASSPSGGQSYMNTEAFF. CDR3 nucleotide sequence: TGTGCCAGTAGTCCCTCCGGGGGACAGAGTTACATGAACACTGAAGCTTTCTTT.

The chain combines TRBV3-1 (or the pseudogene TRBV3-2) with TRBJ1-6; D is perhaps TRBD1 (5 bases). V was shortened by 5 bases and J by 3 bases, with 14 bases between the two germline ends. Germline values: CDR1 LGHDT, CDR2 YNNKEL (reference sequence). This CDR3 comprises 16 residues. In DNA form, the CDR3 reads TGTGCCAGCAGCTTGGGACCGCCCTTCTATAATTCACCCCTCCACTTT. It yields the protein CASSLGPPFYNSPLHF.

The chain carries TRBV5-1 and TRBJ2-2, with 8 nucleotides matching TRBD1. The CDR3 is 16 residues long. CDR1 and CDR2 from the germline V gene are SGHRS and YFSETQ. V trimming: 3 bases; J trimming: 5 bases; junction bases outside the gene matches: 9. CDR3 in DNA: TGCGCCAGCAGCTCAGGCTCAGGGGGCGGAACCGGGGAGCTGTTTTTT. This codes for CASSSGSGGGTGELFF. Complete variable domain (other parts from reference TRBV5-1 and TRBJ2-2): KAGVTQTPRYLIKTRGQQVTLSCSPISGHRSVSWYQQTPGQGLQFLFEYFSETQRNKGNFPGRFSGRQFSNSRSEMNVSTLELGDSALYLCASSSGSGGGTGELFFGEGSRLTVL.

This clone was detected once. The chain is built from TRBV18 and TRBJ1-3; 7 nucleotides align to TRBD1. CDR1 KGHSH and CDR2 LQKENI come from the germline V gene. V lost 5 bases and J lost 4; bases outside the gene matches: 5. The length of the CDR3 is 14 residues. The CDR3 region is CASSSTGSGNTIYF. The CDR3 DNA reads TGTGCCAGCTCATCGACAGGGTCAGGAAACACCATATATTTT.

The chain couples TRBV6-5 to TRBJ2-3; 10 bases fit TRBD2. The CDR3 has 15 residues. V dropped 6 bases and J dropped 4; count of bases not matched to a gene: 7. CDR1 is MNHEY, CDR2 SVGAGI, per germline. In DNA form, the CDR3 reads TGTGCCAGCAGCCAACTTACTAGCGGGGCAGATACGCAGTATTTT. It translates to CASSQLTSGADTQYF.

The genes are TRBV7-9 and TRBJ1-4, with unresolved D. Germline assignment: CDR1 SEHNR and CDR2 FQNEAQ (reference sequence). CDR3 size: 13 residues. Trimming removed 10 bases from V and 3 bases from J, with 12 bases in between. The chain's CDR3 is CATTLGPNEKLFF. The CDR3 nucleotides read TGTGCCACGACTTTGGGCCCTAATGAAAAACTGTTTTTT.

This chain connects TRBV27 to TRBJ2-7; 7 nucleotides line up with TRBD2. Germline loops: CDR1 MNHEY, CDR2 SMNVEV (reference sequence). The CDR3 consists of 15 residues. The V segment lost 6 bases and the J segment 1 base; nucleotides outside the gene matches: 9. The CDR3 sequence: CASRYSGGGSYEQYF. In DNA, the CDR3 is TGTGCCAGCAGGTACTCCGGGGGAGGGTCCTACGAGCAGTACTTC.